The rows below give T cell receptor beta chains drawn from one sample of a study of technical replicates of blood from a handful of donors. The protocol was immunoSEQ multiplex PCR, while the TCRdb copy is restricted to in-frame clones and leaves out a portion. The sample shows about 74,000 clones, around 95% of them seen only once. What was sequenced was T cells isolated from PBMCs. These receptor sequences come from a human donor in good health. The CDR3 runs from the conserved cysteine through the conserved F or W. D genes are given only for firm matches. The size field is filled for only some rows; it gives once, few, many or a size class.

J | V | D | size | DNA | CDR3
TRBJ2-7 | TRBV5-1 | TRBD2 | once | TGCGCCAGCAGCTTGGACGGGACTAGTCTGTCCTACGAGCAGTACTTC | CASSLDGTSLSYEQYF
TRBJ2-7 | TRBV28 | - | - | TGTGCCAGCAGTCCCCCCCTTTACGAGCAGTACTTC | CASSPPLYEQYF
TRBJ2-1 | TRBV7-9 | - | once | TGTGCCATTCAAAAAGGACAGAGTTACAATGAGCAGTTCTTC | CAIQKGQSYNEQFF
TRBJ1-1 | TRBV13 | TRBD1 | once | TGTGCCAGCCGACAGGGGGGAGGAGACACTGAAGCTTTCTTT | CASRQGGGDTEAFF
TRBJ1-2 | TRBV7-8 | - | - | TGTGCCAGCAGCTTAGCCCCTCAGGTCGGTGGCTACACCTTC | CASSLAPQVGGYTF
TRBJ1-4 | TRBV9 | TRBD1 | - | TGTGCCAGCAGCGCAGGGGACAGACGGGCCGAAAAACTGTTTTTT | CASSAGDRRAEKLFF
TRBJ2-1 | TRBV10-3 | TRBD1 | - | TGTGCCACTTCGGACAGGGGGCTTGAATCCTACAATGAGCAGTTCTTC | CATSDRGLESYNEQFF
TRBJ2-1 | TRBV10-3 | - | - | TGTGCCATCAGAGGACTGGGGAACTCTAATGAGCAGTTCTTC | CAIRGLGNSNEQFF
TRBJ2-7 | TRBV5-5 | TRBD1 | - | TGTGCCAGCACAACCGGGACAGGGGCCTACGAGCAGTACTTC | CASTTGTGAYEQYF
TRBJ1-3 | TRBV4-1 | - | - | TGCGCCAGCAGCCAACCAACCAGAAGGCCAGGACAAACGGAAGGAAACACCATATATTTT | CASSQPTRRPGQTEGNTIYF
TRBJ2-7 | TRBV27 | TRBD1 | - | TGTGCCAGCAGTTTAGTAGGACAGGGAACGCGGGAGCAGTACTTC | CASSLVGQGTREQYF
TRBJ1-2 | TRBV5-4 | - | - | TGTGCCAGCAGAAGGGACGGAGGGGTTGTGAGGTACACCTTC | CASRRDGGVVRYTF
TRBJ2-1 | TRBV7-6 | - | - | TGTGCCAGCAGCTTATCAGGGTACAATGAGCAGTTCTTC | CASSLSGYNEQFF
TRBJ2-7 | TRBV5-4 | - | - | TGTGCCAGCAGCTCATCTACCCACTACGAGCAGTACTTC | CASSSSTHYEQYF
TRBJ2-3 | TRBV4-1 | TRBD2 | - | TGCGCCAGCAGCCACGGGGGACTAGCGGAGGCAGATACGCAGTATTTT | CASSHGGLAEADTQYF
TRBJ1-1 | TRBV7-9 | TRBD1 | - | TGTGCCAGCAGCTTGGTCCGGGACAGTGAAGCTTTCTTT | CASSLVRDSEAFF
TRBJ2-1 | TRBV6-5 | TRBD2 | - | TGTGCCAGCAGAGGACTAGCAACCCCCCACAATGAGCAGTTCTTC | CASRGLATPHNEQFF
TRBJ2-7 | TRBV7-9 | - | - | TGTGCCAGCAGCTCCTCCCGGGGAGGGGGGGCTAGGAACGAGCAGTACTTC | CASSSSRGGGARNEQYF
TRBJ2-1 | TRBV5-1 | TRBD2 | once | TGCGCCACCAGAGACCCACGCAGCGGGAACAATGAGCAGTTCTTC | CATRDPRSGNNEQFF
TRBJ2-7 | TRBV5-1 | - | - | TGCGCCAGCAGCTTGGCGCCAGGGATCTCCTACGAGCAGTACTTC | CASSLAPGISYEQYF
TRBJ1-1 | TRBV7-9 | - | - | TGTGCCAGCAGTGTAAGGGGGAAGACTGAAGCTTTCTTT | CASSVRGKTEAFF
TRBJ2-7 | TRBV4-1 | - | - | TGCGCCAGCAGCCAAGTGGGGGACTCCTCCTACGAGCAGTACTTC | CASSQVGDSSYEQYF
TRBJ1-4 | TRBV9 | TRBD1 | - | TGTGCCAGCAGCGGGGGGGACAGGGGAAGAAGTGAAAAACTGTTTTTT | CASSGGDRGRSEKLFF
TRBJ2-1 | TRBV6-1 | - | - | TGTGCCAGCACCTACCGATCTAGCGCCAACAATGAGCAGTTCTTC | CASTYRSSANNEQFF
TRBJ2-2 | TRBV9 | TRBD2 | - | TGTGCCAGCAGCCCCAGTGGGGAGCGGGAGGTTGCCGGGGAGCTGTTTTTT | CASSPSGEREVAGELFF
TRBJ2-3 | TRBV5-1 | TRBD2 | - | TGCGCCAGCAGCTTGGCCGCAGGGGCGGGGGGCGCAGATACGCAGTATTTT | CASSLAAGAGGADTQYF
TRBJ2-7 | TRBV6-6 | TRBD1 | - | TGTGCCAGCAGTAGACAGGGTACCTACGAGCAGTACTTC | CASSRQGTYEQYF
TRBJ2-1 | TRBV5-4 | TRBD2 | - | TGTGCCAGCAGTTCTCAGACTAGCGGTGAGTTCTTC | CASSSQTSGEFF
TRBJ2-7 | TRBV6-1 | - | - | TGTGCCAGCACGCTAGCGCCCTACGAGCAGTACTTC | CASTLAPYEQYF
TRBJ2-3 | TRBV10-3 | - | - | TGTGCCATCAGTGACCTTACTAGCACAGATACGCAGTATTTT | CAISDLTSTDTQYF
TRBJ2-5 | TRBV5-1 | TRBD1 | - | TGCGCCAGCAGCTTGGGGGACAGTGTTATCGAGACCCAGTACTTC | CASSLGDSVIETQYF
TRBJ2-5 | TRBV15 | TRBD2 | - | TGTGCCACCGCCGGGAGGACGATTGAGACCCAGTACTTC | CATAGRTIETQYF
TRBJ1-1 | TRBV2 | - | - | TGTGCCAGCAGTGGAGGGGGACCGAACACTGAAGCTTTCTTT | CASSGGGPNTEAFF
TRBJ1-1 | TRBV6-1 | - | few | TGTGCCAGCAGTGAATGGTCTCCCGGGAGGAACACTGAAGCTTTCTTT | CASSEWSPGRNTEAFF
TRBJ2-6 | TRBV5-3 | - | once | TGTGCCAGAAGCGAGAACCAGGGCTCTGGGGCCAACGTCCTGACTTTC | CARSENQGSGANVLTF
TRBJ2-3 | TRBV4-2 | TRBD1 | - | TGTGCCAGCAGCCCACAGGGGGCAGATACGCAGTATTTT | CASSPQGADTQYF
TRBJ2-6 | TRBV9 | - | - | TGTGCCAGCAGCGTCCACTCTGGGGCCAACGTCCTGACTTTC | CASSVHSGANVLTF
TRBJ2-2 | TRBV28 | TRBD2 | - | TGTGCCAGCCAGGGACTAGCGGGAGGAGGGCGGCTGGGCACCGGGGAGCTGTTTTTT | CASQGLAGGGRLGTGELFF
TRBJ2-6 | TRBV5-5 | - | - | TGTGCCAGCAGCTTGTTCAGCTCTGGGGCCAACGTCCTGACTTTC | CASSLFSSGANVLTF
TRBJ1-2 | TRBV29-1 | - | - | TGCAGCGTTTTGACACCCAACCCTCCCTATGGCTACACCTTC | CSVLTPNPPYGYTF
TRBJ2-1 | TRBV5-1 | TRBD2 | once | TGCGCCAGCAGCTTAACTAGCGGGAGGAATGAGCAGTTCTTC | CASSLTSGRNEQFF